The rows below give T cell receptor beta chains drawn from one sample of a study of spatial heterogeneity in lung cancer. TCRdb used MiXCR to reprocess the 5' RACE reads, holding one entry per CDR3 protein. The sample has about 14,000 distinct CDR3 sequences, over 9.5% seen once. The sample consisted of PBMCs, taken at surgery. These receptors were collected from a male donor with early-stage non-small cell lung cancer. Both conserved end residues are part of each CDR3. Each record gives: V gene, clone size, J gene, D gene, CDR3 protein, CDR3 DNA. The D gene is left open where the match is weak. Size tells how often a clone was seen (once, few, many) or the class of an expanded clone, and some rows leave it out.

>TRBV7-6|many|TRBJ2-7|TRBD2
CASSPLAGEDGKQYF
TGTGCCAGCAGCCCACTGGCGGGAGAAGACGGGAAGCAGTACTTC
>TRBV12-3/TRBV12-4|many|TRBJ2-1|-
CASSLGASGEQFF
TGTGCCAGCAGTTTAGGGGCTTCAGGAGAGCAGTTCTTC
>TRBV6-6|many|TRBJ2-7|-
CASSSSGGSYEQYF
TGTGCCAGCAGTTCCTCGGGTGGCTCCTACGAGCAGTACTTC
>TRBV24-1|many|TRBJ1-1|-
CATSDPRRGNTEAFF
TGTGCCACCAGTGATCCTCGGAGAGGGAACACTGAAGCTTTCTTT
>TRBV21-1|many|TRBJ2-7|-
CASSKDWNRDGKLYEQYF
TGTGCCAGCAGCAAAGACTGGAACCGGGACGGAAAACTCTACGAGCAGTACTTC
>TRBV28|many|TRBJ2-3|-
CASSDTGTHLTDTQYF
TGTGCCAGCAGTGATACAGGCACCCACCTCACAGATACGCAGTATTTT
>TRBV28|many|TRBJ2-2|-
CASSITAPRRLFF
TGTGCCAGCAGCATCACCGCTCCCCGGCGGCTGTTTTTT
>TRBV24-1|many|TRBJ2-1|-
CATIKGNEQFF
TGTGCCACAATTAAAGGTAATGAGCAGTTCTTC
>TRBV7-9|-|TRBJ2-3|-
CASSQSSASDTQYF
TGTGCCAGCAGCCAATCTAGCGCTTCCGATACGCAGTATTTT
>TRBV27|few|TRBJ1-1|-
CASQLEGHTEAFF
TGTGCCAGCCAGCTGGAAGGGCACACTGAAGCTTTCTTT
>TRBV6-5|medium-sized|TRBJ2-5|-
CASRLLARETQYF
TGTGCCAGCAGATTACTAGCTCGAGAGACCCAGTACTTC